A single sample gave rise to the 29 T cell receptor beta chains below, sequenced in a study of cytomegalovirus exposure and HLA in healthy donors. The PCR had 60 Vbeta and 13 Jbeta primers. Profiled with immunoSEQ multiplex PCR; TCRdb holds only in-frame clones, not every one. The profile shows about 130,000 clones, 72% of them singletons. Sequenced sample: PBMCs. Every receptor here comes from a man aged 45-65 years in good health and CMV-seropositive.

The rearrangement joins TRBV15 to TRBJ2-7, with D perhaps TRBD2 (6 bases). The J call may be in error: the DNA end matches TRBJ2-1 better. The CDR3 is made up of 13 amino acids. Germline V gene data show CDR1 as LNHNV and CDR2 as YYDKDF (reference sequence). The DNA for the CDR3 is TGTGCCACCAGCAGTGGAGGGTCCAATGAGCAGTTCTTC. It yields the protein CATSSGGSNEQFF.

The V gene is TRBV5-4, the J gene TRBJ2-7; no clear D. V lost 4 bases and J lost 3, with 8 bases in between. Germline V gene lookup returns CDR1 SGHNT and CDR2 YYREEE (reference sequence). This CDR3 region has 12 residues. The CDR3 nucleotides read TGTGCCAGCAGCGCCCCAGGCTACGAGCAGTACTTC. Translating it yields CASSAPGYEQYF.

This rearrangement joins TRBV4-2 to TRBJ1-2; D call uncertain. V lost 1 base and J 6 bases, leaving 9 bases between the germline ends. The CDR3 spans 13 residues. Per the germline V gene, CDR1 is LGHNA and CDR2 is YNFKEQ. CDR3 DNA sequence: TGTGCCAGCAGCCAAGTGAGCGAGGATGGCTACACCTTC. Protein product: CASSQVSEDGYTF.

The rearrangement uses TRBV18 and TRBJ1-1; 7 bases are shared with TRBD1. From germline, CDR1 is KGHSH and CDR2 LQKENI. The V segment lost 5 bases and the J segment 1 base; nucleotides outside the gene matches: 7. The CDR3 spans 15 residues. For the CDR3, the DNA is TGTGCCAGCTCAACTCGACAGGGAGAGAACACTGAAGCTTTCTTT. It codes for CASSTRQGENTEAFF.

Here the CDR3 reads CASSSSLSGNEQFF. CDR3 DNA: TGTGCCAGCAGCTCATCGTTAAGCGGAAATGAGCAGTTCTTC. V usage is TRBV7-9 and J usage is TRBJ2-1; the D gene is possibly TRBD2 (5 bases). The V end was cut by 4 bases, the J end by 7 bases, with 14 bases between. This CDR3 has 14 amino acids. Germline assignment: CDR1 SEHNR and CDR2 FQNEAQ (reference sequence).

The rearrangement joins TRBV4-3 to TRBJ2-7, with D possibly TRBD2 on 5 matching bases. Trimming took off 3 bases at V and 2 bases at J, with 14 bases between the two ends. The CDR3 has 15 amino acids. The V gene's germline CDR1 is LGHNA and CDR2 YSLEER. The CDR3 reads CASSHEGRTTYEQYF. Written as DNA, the CDR3 is TGCGCCAGCAGCCATGAGGGAAGGACGACCTACGAGCAGTACTTC.

The V and J genes are TRBV11-2 and TRBJ1-3; 10 positions match TRBD1. Germline CDR1 SGHAT, CDR2 FQNNGV. This CDR3 spans 16 amino acids. After removal of 5 bases from V and 0 bases from J, the junction contained 4 bases not matched to a gene. The DNA of the CDR3 is TGTGCCAGCAGCCGATGGACAGGGGGCTCTGGAAACACCATATATTTT. It codes for CASSRWTGGSGNTIYF. Using reference TRBV11-2 and TRBJ1-3 for the parts outside the CDR3, the full variable domain is EAGVAQSPRYKIIEKRQSVAFWCNPISGHATLYWYQQILGQGPKLLIQFQNNGVVDDSQLPKDRFSAERLKGVDSTLKIQPAKLEDSAVYLCASSRWTGGSGNTIYFGEGSWLTVV.

Concerning this clone itself: The same CDR3 also results from other DNA sequences found in this sample. This rearrangement joins TRBV6-1 to TRBJ2-7, with D perhaps TRBD2 (6 bases). The V and J ends lost 6 bases and 4 bases respectively, with 19 bases between them. This CDR3 is 15 amino acids long. Germline lookup yields CDR1 MNHNS and CDR2 SASEGT. In DNA form, the CDR3 reads TGTGCCAGCAGCCTCCCCGGCGGAGGGGCTTACGAGCAGTACTTC. Its protein is CASSLPGGGAYEQYF.

This clone was picked up one time. J is TRBJ2-5 and V is TRBV5-1; possible D gene TRBD2, 6 bases. The V gene's germline CDR1 is SGHRS and CDR2 YFSETQ. This CDR3 has 16 amino acids. V lost 4 bases to trimming and J lost 7 bases, with 23 bases between them. Here the CDR3 DNA reads TGCGCCAGCAGCCTGAACGCCGGGACGGCGGGACGGACCCAGTACTTC. Amino acids: CASSLNAGTAGRTQYF.

V usage is TRBV28 and J usage is TRBJ2-4; 8 bases map to TRBD1. The germline gives CDR1 MDHEN, CDR2 SYDVKM. This CDR3 is 15 amino acids long. Losses at the gene ends were 7 bases for V and 5 bases for J; bases not matched to a gene: 10. Written as DNA, the CDR3 is TGTGCCAGCAAATTAGGAGGACAGGGCCAAAACATTCAGTACTTC. Encoded protein: CASKLGGQGQNIQYF.

This rearrangement joins TRBV13 to TRBJ1-2; unclear D gene. CDR1 is PRHDT, CDR2 FYEKMQ, per germline (reference sequence). V was trimmed by 5 bases and J by 4 bases, leaving 14 bases between them. CDR3 length: 14 amino acids. CDR3 DNA sequence: TGTGCCAGCAGCCTAAGGACTCAATTCTATGGCTACACCTTC. It encodes CASSLRTQFYGYTF.

The chain joins TRBV9 to TRBJ1-4; TRBD1 agrees at 7 bases. The CDR3 is made up of 15 amino acids. Per the germline V gene, CDR1 is SGDLS and CDR2 is YYNGEE. Trimming cost V 3 bases and J 3 bases; bases outside gene matches: 5. CDR3 sequence (DNA): TGTGCCAGCAGCGCACGACAGGGAGCTAATGAAAAACTGTTTTTT. It codes for CASSARQGANEKLFF.

The V gene is TRBV6-5, the J gene TRBJ1-1, with D possibly matching TRBD1 (6 bases). The V gene lost 4 bases and the J gene lost 2 bases, with 11 bases spanning the gap. Germline-derived CDR1 and CDR2 are MNHEY and SVGAGI. This CDR3 has 14 amino acids. The CDR3: CASSWTALNTEAFF. The CDR3 bases are TGTGCCAGCAGTTGGACAGCGCTTAACACTGAAGCTTTCTTT.

The chain employs TRBV7-8 and TRBJ1-3, with 8 bases identical to TRBD1. The CDR3 contains 16 residues. The ends lost 5 bases at V and 2 bases at J; junction bases unmatched: 8. Germline assignment: CDR1 SGHVS and CDR2 FQNEAQ. The CDR3 protein is CASSDQQGVTGNTIYF. The CDR3 DNA reads as TGTGCCAGCAGCGACCAACAGGGGGTTACTGGAAACACCATATATTTT.

The J gene is TRBJ1-1, the V gene TRBV13; maybe TRBD1 (5 bases). The germline V gene has CDR1 PRHDT and CDR2 FYEKMQ (reference sequence). This CDR3 spans 17 amino acids. Trimming pared 6 bases from V and 0 bases from J, leaving 20 bases between. The CDR3 loop reads CASRKGVAGTLNTEAFF. In nucleotides, the CDR3 is TGTGCCAGCAGAAAAGGGGTGGCGGGGACCTTGAACACTGAAGCTTTCTTT.

This clone came up a few times. The chain recombines TRBV18 with TRBJ2-1, with D hard to call. The length of the CDR3 is 17 residues. V was cut by 2 bases and J by 4 bases, with 18 bases left in between. Germline V gene data show CDR1 as KGHSH and CDR2 as LQKENI. The CDR3 protein is CASSPFGPRWSYNEQFF. The CDR3, as DNA: TGTGCCAGCTCACCATTTGGGCCACGGTGGTCTTACAATGAGCAGTTCTTC. Full variable domain (rest looked up from reference TRBV18 and TRBJ2-1): NAGVMQNPRHLVRRRGQEARLRCSPMKGHSHVYWYRQLPEEGLKFMVYLQKENIIDESGMPKERFSAEFPKEGPSILRIQQVVRGDSAAYFCASSPFGPRWSYNEQFFGPGTRLTVL.

This rearrangement joins TRBV5-1 to TRBJ2-1; 11 bases map to TRBD2. With 4 bases clipped from V and 7 bases from J, the junction kept 7 bases outside the gene matches. The CDR3 is 15 residues long. The V gene's germline CDR1 is SGHRS and CDR2 YFSETQ. CDR3 amino acids: CASSNDPSGGNEQFF. The DNA for the CDR3 is TGCGCCAGCAGCAACGACCCTAGCGGGGGGAATGAGCAGTTCTTC.

The V call is TRBV1, the J call TRBJ1-2. TRBV1 is a documented pseudogene. The CDR3 runs to 15 residues. The CDR3 protein is CTSSQDWGANYGYTF. As DNA, the CDR3 is TGCACCAGCAGCCAAGATTGGGGAGCTAACTATGGCTACACCTTC.

The CDR3 DNA follows: TGTGCCAGCAGCCCAGGACAGGGTTTAGACAATGAGCAGTTCTTC. Translating gives CASSPGQGLDNEQFF. The J gene is TRBJ2-1, the V gene TRBV11-3; the match to TRBD1 covers 8 bases. This CDR3 is 15 amino acids long. The V gene end was trimmed by 5 bases and the J gene end by 5 bases; junction bases not matched to a gene: 8. Germline V lookup: CDR1 SGHNT, CDR2 YENEEA.

This clone was found once. The chain combines TRBV19 with TRBJ2-1, with 10 bases fitting TRBD2. The CDR3 sequence is 15 residues long. Looked up from germline, CDR1 is LNHDA and CDR2 is SQIVND (reference sequence). Trimming removed 5 bases from V and 0 bases from J; junction bases left unmatched: 1. The CDR3 is CASSRTSGSYNEQFF. The CDR3 region has the DNA TGTGCCAGTAGTCGGACTAGCGGCTCCTACAATGAGCAGTTCTTC.

The DNA for the CDR3 is TGTGCCAGCAGCTTATTGACAGGCCAAGAGACCCAGTACTTC. Translated, it gives CASSLLTGQETQYF. The rearrangement joins TRBV7-8 to TRBJ2-5; D is perhaps TRBD1 (6 bases). Germline-derived CDR1 and CDR2 are SGHVS and FQNEAQ. This CDR3 has 14 amino acids. V gave up 2 bases and J gave up 1 base, with 8 bases separating them.

The rearrangement joins TRBV18 to TRBJ2-2; weak D call: TRBD1 (6 bases). Per the germline V gene, CDR1 is KGHSH and CDR2 is LQKENI. This CDR3 region has 16 residues. V lost 0 bases and J lost 0, with 8 bases in between. The CDR3 sequence: CASSPPQGTNTGELFF. CDR3 nucleotide sequence: TGTGCCAGCTCACCACCACAGGGTACGAACACCGGGGAGCTGTTTTTT. Complete variable domain (other parts from reference TRBV18 and TRBJ2-2): NAGVMQNPRHLVRRRGQEARLRCSPMKGHSHVYWYRQLPEEGLKFMVYLQKENIIDESGMPKERFSAEFPKEGPSILRIQQVVRGDSAAYFCASSPPQGTNTGELFFGEGSRLTVL.

The chain couples TRBV29-1 to TRBJ1-1; unclear D gene. This CDR3 spans 11 amino acids. Germline V lookup: CDR1 SQVTM, CDR2 ANQGSEA. V was clipped by 7 bases and J by 6 bases, with 12 bases between them. In DNA, the CDR3 is TGCAGCGCCAAACAGACCCCTGAAGCTTTCTTT. Encoded protein: CSAKQTPEAFF. Based on the CDR3 plus reference TRBV29-1 and TRBJ1-1, the full variable domain is SAVISQKPSRDICQRGTSLTIQCQVDSQVTMMFWYRQQPGQSLTLIATANQGSEATYESGFVIDKFPISRPNLTFSTLTVSNMSPEDSSIYLCSAKQTPEAFFGQGTRLTVV.

In this sample, this clone turned up a few times. The chain has TRBV19 and TRBJ1-3, with D unclear. The CDR3 spans 15 residues. Germline V CDR1 and CDR2: LNHDA, SQIVND (reference sequence). The germline V and J ends were trimmed by 3 bases and 6 bases, with 15 bases remaining between them. The chain's CDR3 is CASSIGRPRENTIYF. CDR3 in DNA: TGTGCCAGTAGTATTGGCCGGCCGCGGGAAAACACCATATATTTT.

The V call is TRBV27, the J call TRBJ2-7; 8 bases are shared with TRBD1. Germline V gene sequence: CDR1 MNHEY, CDR2 SMNVEV (reference sequence). V was pared by 6 bases and J by 4 bases, with 5 bases of the junction left unmatched. This CDR3 has 13 amino acids. The CDR3 bases are TGTGCCAGCAGATCGGACAGGGCTTACGAGCAGTACTTC. Its translation: CASRSDRAYEQYF.

V and J are TRBV28 and TRBJ2-1, with D uncertain. Germline lookup yields CDR1 MDHEN and CDR2 SYDVKM. This CDR3 spans 13 amino acids. The germline V and J ends were trimmed by 7 bases and 1 base, with 8 bases remaining between them. The CDR3 region has the DNA TGTGCCAGCACGGAGTTTTCCTACAATGAGCAGTTCTTC. Its protein is CASTEFSYNEQFF.

The V call is TRBV5-1, the J call TRBJ1-1; D call uncertain. The CDR3 is 13 amino acids. V lost 9 bases and J lost 1, with 13 bases in between. CDR1 is SGHRS, CDR2 YFSETQ, per germline. This CDR3 reads CATGLAANTEAFF. The CDR3 coding sequence is TGCGCCACGGGGTTGGCAGCGAACACTGAAGCTTTCTTT.

Points on this clone: Other DNA sequences within the sample encode an identical CDR3. The chain carries TRBV28 and TRBJ1-3; no firm D call. CDR1 and CDR2 from the germline V gene are MDHEN and SYDVKM. There are 15 residues in the CDR3. Trimming cost V 2 bases and J 0 bases, with 8 bases left between them. The DNA of the CDR3 is TGTGCCAGCAGTTTAGGGCAGAGCTCTGGAAACACCATATATTTT. Its translation is CASSLGQSSGNTIYF.

The genes are TRBV6-1 and TRBJ1-5; 7 bases agree with TRBD1. After removal of 5 bases from V and 2 bases from J, the junction contained 6 bases not matched to a gene. CDR3 length: 15 amino acids. Germline values: CDR1 MNHNS, CDR2 SASEGT. CDR3 amino acids: CASSFLDRGNQPQHF. DNA for the CDR3: TGTGCCAGCAGTTTTCTCGACAGGGGCAATCAGCCCCAGCATTTT.